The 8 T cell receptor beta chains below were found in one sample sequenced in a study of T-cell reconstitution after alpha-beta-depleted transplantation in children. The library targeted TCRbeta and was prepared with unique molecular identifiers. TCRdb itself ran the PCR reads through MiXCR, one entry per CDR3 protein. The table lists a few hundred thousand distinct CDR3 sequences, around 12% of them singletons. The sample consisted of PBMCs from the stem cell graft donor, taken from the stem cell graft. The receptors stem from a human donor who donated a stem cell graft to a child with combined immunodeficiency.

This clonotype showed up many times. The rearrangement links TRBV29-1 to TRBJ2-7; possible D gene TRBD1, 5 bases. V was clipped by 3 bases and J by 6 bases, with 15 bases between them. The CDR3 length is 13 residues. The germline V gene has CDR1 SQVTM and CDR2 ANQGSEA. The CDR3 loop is CSVDLPGSGEQYF. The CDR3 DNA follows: TGCAGCGTTGACCTTCCAGGGTCGGGCGAGCAGTACTTC.

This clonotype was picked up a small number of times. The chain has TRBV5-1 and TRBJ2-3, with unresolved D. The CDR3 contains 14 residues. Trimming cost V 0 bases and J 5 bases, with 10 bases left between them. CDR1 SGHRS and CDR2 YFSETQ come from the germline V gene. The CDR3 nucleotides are TGCGCCAGCAGCTTGGTGCCCGTTTTAGATACGCAGTATTTT. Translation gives CASSLVPVLDTQYF. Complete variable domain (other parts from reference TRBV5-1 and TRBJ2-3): KAGVTQTPRYLIKTRGQQVTLSCSPISGHRSVSWYQQTPGQGLQFLFEYFSETQRNKGNFPGRFSGRQFSNSRSEMNVSTLELGDSALYLCASSLVPVLDTQYFGPGTRLTVL.

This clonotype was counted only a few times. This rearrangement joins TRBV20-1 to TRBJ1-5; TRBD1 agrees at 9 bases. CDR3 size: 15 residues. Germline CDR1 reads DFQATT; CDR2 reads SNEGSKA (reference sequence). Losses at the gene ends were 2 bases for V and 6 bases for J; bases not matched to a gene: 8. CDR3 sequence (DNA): TGCAGTGCTAGAAGCGGACAGGGGCCCCCTCAGCCCCAGCATTTT. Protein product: CSARSGQGPPQPQHF.

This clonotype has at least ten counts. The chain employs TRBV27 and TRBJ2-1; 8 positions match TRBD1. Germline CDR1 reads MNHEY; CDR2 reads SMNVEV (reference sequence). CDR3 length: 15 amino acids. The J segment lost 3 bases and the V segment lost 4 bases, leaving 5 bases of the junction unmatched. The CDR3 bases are TGTGCCAGCAGTTACGGACAGGGTAACTACAATGAGCAGTTCTTC. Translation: CASSYGQGNYNEQFF.

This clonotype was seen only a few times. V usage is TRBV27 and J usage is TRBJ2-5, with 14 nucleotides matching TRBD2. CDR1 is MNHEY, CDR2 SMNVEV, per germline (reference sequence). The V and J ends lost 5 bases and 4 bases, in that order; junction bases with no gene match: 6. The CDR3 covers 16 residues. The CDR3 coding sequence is TGTGCCAGCAGTACCGGGACTAGCGGGAGTGCAGAGACCCAGTACTTC. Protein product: CASSTGTSGSAETQYF.

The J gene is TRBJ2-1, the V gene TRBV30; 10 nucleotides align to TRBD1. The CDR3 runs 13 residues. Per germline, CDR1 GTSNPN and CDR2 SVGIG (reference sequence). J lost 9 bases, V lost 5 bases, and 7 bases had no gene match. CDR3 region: CAWDRGPGSEQFF. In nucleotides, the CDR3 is TGTGCCTGGGACAGGGGGCCAGGTAGTGAGCAGTTCTTC. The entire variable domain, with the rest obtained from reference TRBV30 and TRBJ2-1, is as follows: SQTIHQWPATLVQPVGSPLSLECTVEGTSNPNLYWYRQAAGRGLQLLFYSVGIGQISSEVPQNLSASRPQDRQFILSSKKLLLSDSGFYLCAWDRGPGSEQFFGPGTRLTVL.

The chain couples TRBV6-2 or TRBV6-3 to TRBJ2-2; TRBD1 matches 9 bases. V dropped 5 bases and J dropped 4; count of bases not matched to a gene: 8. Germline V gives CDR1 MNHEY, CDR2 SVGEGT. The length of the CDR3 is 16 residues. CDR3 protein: CASSLQGAVTTGELFF. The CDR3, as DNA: TGTGCCAGCAGTCTACAGGGGGCGGTGACCACCGGGGAGCTGTTTTTT.

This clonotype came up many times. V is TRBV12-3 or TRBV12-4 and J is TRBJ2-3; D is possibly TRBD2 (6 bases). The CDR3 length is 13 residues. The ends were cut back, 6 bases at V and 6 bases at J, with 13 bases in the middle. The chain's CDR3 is CASRSTSGDTQYF. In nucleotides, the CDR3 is TGTGCCAGCAGATCGACTAGTGGGGATACGCAGTATTTT.